This T cell receptor (beta chain) was sequenced during a study of blood T cell repertoires in COVID-19. Study as a whole: Italy, Spain and the United States were the sources of the convalescent and acute COVID-19 samples. T cells, B-cell-depleted T cells, or PBMCs supplied cDNA or gDNA.

Original handling: Amplification of reference gene primers provided the estimated nucleated cell counts. Measured with immunoSEQ multiplex PCR; TCRdb has only the in-frame clones, and not every one. V and J calls and clone size are copied from that table; D and trimming were computed from the DNA. The sample shows around 170,000 clones, roughly nine tenths of them seen only once. CDR1 and CDR2 (germline): SGHVS, FQNEAQ. V gave up 11 bases and J gave up 5 bases; unmatched junction bases: 16. This CDR3 contains 15 residues. The specimen was peripheral blood. This clonotype was sampled from a man aged 55 to 69 with acute or convalescent COVID-19. The chain combines TRBV7-8 with TRBJ2-5; TRBD1 matches at 8 bases. CDR3 coding DNA: TGTGCCTCCTGGGTGTCTAGGACAGGGCAGGAGACCCAGTACTTC. This codes for CASWVSRTGQETQYF.